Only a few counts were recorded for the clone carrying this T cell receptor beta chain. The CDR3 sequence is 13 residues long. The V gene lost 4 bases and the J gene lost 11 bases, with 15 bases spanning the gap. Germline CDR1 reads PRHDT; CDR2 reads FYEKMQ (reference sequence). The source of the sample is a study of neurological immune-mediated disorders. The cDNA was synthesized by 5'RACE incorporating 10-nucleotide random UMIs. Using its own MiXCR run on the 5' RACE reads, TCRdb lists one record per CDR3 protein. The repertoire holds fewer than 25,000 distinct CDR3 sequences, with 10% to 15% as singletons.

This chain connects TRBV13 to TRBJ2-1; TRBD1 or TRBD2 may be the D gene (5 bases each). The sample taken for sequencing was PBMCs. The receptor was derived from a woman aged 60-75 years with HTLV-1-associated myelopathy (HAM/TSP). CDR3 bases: TGTGCCAGCAGCTCCGAGCGAGGGGCACAGCAGTTCTTC. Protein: CASSSERGAQQFF.